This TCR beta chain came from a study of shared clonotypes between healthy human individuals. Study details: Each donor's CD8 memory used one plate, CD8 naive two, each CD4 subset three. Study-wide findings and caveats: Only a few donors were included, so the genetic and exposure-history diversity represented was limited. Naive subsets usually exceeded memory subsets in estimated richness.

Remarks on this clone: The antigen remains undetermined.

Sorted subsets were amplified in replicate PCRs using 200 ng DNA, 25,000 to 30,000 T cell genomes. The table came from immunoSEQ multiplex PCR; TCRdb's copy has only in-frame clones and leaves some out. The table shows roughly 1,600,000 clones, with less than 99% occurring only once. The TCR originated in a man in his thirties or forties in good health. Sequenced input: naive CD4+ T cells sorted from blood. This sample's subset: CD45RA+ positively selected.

CDR3 amino acids: CASSVRTSGINTGELFF. In nucleotides, the CDR3 is TGTGCCAGTAGTGTCAGGACTAGCGGGATCAACACCGGGGAGCTGTTTTTT. This chain connects TRBV19 to TRBJ2-2, with 12 bases that match TRBD2. The junction had 6 bases not matched to a gene; V was cut back by 5 bases and J by 2 bases. This CDR3 contains 17 residues. Germline V gene lookup returns CDR1 LNHDA and CDR2 SQIVND (reference sequence).